The clone carrying this TCR beta chain was seen ten or more times. Its antigen is unknown. Germline V gene data show CDR1 as SGHKS and CDR2 as YYEKEE (reference sequence). The CDR3 has 16 amino acids. V was pared by 1 base and J by 2 bases, with 15 bases between. The data originate from a study of CD8 T cells in ankylosing spondylitis. General study points: Matched synovial fluid from ankylosing spondylitis patients was reported to be enriched for disease-linked clones.

Molecular-barcoded quantitative 5'-RACE produced these TCR beta libraries. TCRdb recomputed calls from the 5' RACE reads with MiXCR, one row per CDR3 protein. The data contain 200,000 or so distinct CDR3 sequences, 10% to 15% of them singletons. The TCR originated in a female donor with ankylosing spondylitis or in good health (not recorded which). The V gene is TRBV5-5, the J gene TRBJ2-5; D uncertain. The material sequenced was blood, either unsorted or a sorted T cell fraction (not recorded which). The chain's CDR3 is CASSLLPGSPQETQYF. As DNA, the CDR3 is TGTGCCAGCAGCTTGCTACCTGGGTCCCCTCAAGAGACCCAGTACTTC.